This TCR beta chain was captured by sequencing in a study of CD8+CD57+ T cells in acquired aplastic anemia. Study as a whole: Average DNA yield from sorted CD4+ and CD8+ cells was approximately 3 ug. Study-wide results and limits: Patients and healthy controls showed no significant CD8+ Simpson's diversity difference.

The study profiled TCR beta VDJ and CDR3 using genomic DNA as template. TCRdb fed the reads into MiXCR, producing one record per CDR3 protein. The sample holds 250,000 to 350,000 distinct CDR3 sequences; roughly 53% are singletons and the top ten take under 1.5%. The patients chosen for sequencing had shown expansion of CD8+CD57+ cells (detected by flow cytometry). Patient blood was sampled before any therapy had been received. This clonotype was observed a handful of times. Its antigen is still unknown. This CDR3 has 15 amino acids. Trimming took 1 base from V and 3 from J, leaving 13 bases between them. Germline V gene lookup returns CDR1 MGHDK and CDR2 SYGVNS.

Sequenced sample: sorted CD4+, CD8+, or CD8+CD57+ T cells (not recorded which) from PBMCs. The TCR comes from a human donor with aplastic anemia. The chain joins TRBV25-1 to TRBJ2-7; TRBD2 might be the D (7 bases). CDR3 in amino acids: CASSEFGGGGYEQYF. CDR3 nucleotides: TGTGCCAGCAGTGAATTTGGAGGGGGGGGCTACGAGCAGTACTTC.